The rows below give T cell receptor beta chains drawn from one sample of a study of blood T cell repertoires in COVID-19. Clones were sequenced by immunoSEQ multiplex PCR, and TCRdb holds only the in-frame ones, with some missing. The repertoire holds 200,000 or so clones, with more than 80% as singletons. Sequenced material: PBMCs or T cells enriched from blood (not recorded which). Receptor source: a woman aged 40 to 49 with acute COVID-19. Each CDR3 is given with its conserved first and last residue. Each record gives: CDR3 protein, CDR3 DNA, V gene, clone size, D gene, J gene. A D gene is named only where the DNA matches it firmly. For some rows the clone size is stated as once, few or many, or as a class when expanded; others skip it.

CASSISLGAYEQYF,TGTGCCAGTAGTATCAGCCTGGGAGCGTACGAGCAGTACTTC,TRBV19,few,NA,TRBJ2-7
CASSDLRQGVAEAFF,TGTGCCAGCAGTGACCTGAGACAGGGTGTCGCTGAAGCTTTCTTT,TRBV2,NA,TRBD1,TRBJ1-1
CASSDYNSRSYNEQFF,TGTGCCAGTAGTGATTATAACAGTCGCTCCTACAATGAGCAGTTCTTC,TRBV19,once,NA,TRBJ2-1
CASPSRDRAPGGYNEQFF,TGCGCCAGCCCAAGCCGGGACAGGGCCCCCGGGGGTTACAATGAGCAGTTCTTC,TRBV5-1,NA,TRBD1,TRBJ2-1
CASSIWFRSDSLNTEAFF,TGTGCCAGTAGTATCTGGTTCCGGTCCGACAGCTTGAACACTGAAGCTTTCTTT,TRBV19,NA,NA,TRBJ1-1
CASSYSRNGNTEAFF,TGTGCCAGCAGTTACTCTAGAAACGGGAACACTGAAGCTTTCTTT,TRBV6-5,NA,NA,TRBJ1-1
CASSQVGQGAHYGYTF,TGTGCCAGCAGCCAGGTGGGGCAGGGGGCCCACTATGGCTACACCTTC,TRBV14,NA,TRBD1,TRBJ1-2
CASTTGGNIQYF,TGTGCCAGCACAACAGGGGGAAACATTCAGTACTTC,TRBV18,NA,TRBD1,TRBJ2-4
CASSWAGQSYNEQFF,TGTGCCAGCAGCTGGGCTGGACAGTCCTACAATGAGCAGTTCTTC,TRBV5-8,NA,NA,TRBJ2-1
CASSLFFGVGEKLFF,TGTGCCAGCAGTTTATTTTTCGGGGTCGGGGAAAAACTGTTTTTT,TRBV27,NA,NA,TRBJ1-4
CSVRTGDGYTF,TGCAGCGTTCGGACAGGGGACGGCTACACCTTC,TRBV29-1,NA,TRBD1,TRBJ1-2
CASSLQGNEKLFF,TGTGCCAGCAGTTTACAGGGTAATGAAAAACTGTTTTTT,TRBV12-3/TRBV12-4,NA,NA,TRBJ1-4
CATSDGTVTGELFF,TGTGCCACCAGTGATGGGACAGTCACCGGGGAGCTGTTTTTT,TRBV24-1,many,TRBD1,TRBJ2-2
CASGDFGRRAFF,TGTGCTAGTGGGGACTTCGGAAGGAGGGCTTTCTTT,TRBV12-5,NA,NA,TRBJ1-1
CASRNNDRGQPQHF,TGTGCCAGTAGAAACAACGACAGGGGTCAGCCCCAGCATTTT,TRBV19,NA,TRBD1,TRBJ1-5
CASSGSSGGARDEQFF,TGCGCCAGCAGTGGATCTAGCGGGGGGGCCAGGGATGAGCAGTTCTTC,TRBV10-1,NA,TRBD2,TRBJ2-1
CASSLQPGWNEQFF,TGTGCCAGCAGCTTACAGCCAGGGTGGAATGAGCAGTTCTTC,TRBV7-3,NA,NA,TRBJ2-1
CASGLLSRATEAFF,TGTGCTAGTGGTTTGCTTAGCAGGGCGACTGAAGCTTTCTTT,TRBV12-5,NA,NA,TRBJ1-1
CASSPVGNTEAFF,TGTGCCAGCAGCCCCGTCGGGAACACTGAAGCTTTCTTT,TRBV9,NA,NA,TRBJ1-1
CASSDTDRGTEAFF,TGTGCCAGCAGTGACACCGACAGGGGGACTGAAGCTTTCTTT,TRBV6-4,NA,TRBD1,TRBJ1-1
CASSPGGALYGYTF,TGTGCCAGCAGCCCAGGGGGCGCTTTGTATGGCTACACCTTC,TRBV3-1/TRBV3-2,once,TRBD1,TRBJ1-2
CASSLADSQGSPLHF,TGTGCCAGCAGCTTAGCGGACAGCCAGGGTTCACCCCTCCACTTT,TRBV7-8,NA,NA,TRBJ1-6
CASSSGAPYGYTF,TGTGCCAGCAGCTCAGGGGCTCCCTATGGCTACACCTTC,TRBV7-8,NA,NA,TRBJ1-2
CASSHSTGRGNTIYF,TGTGCCAGCAGCCACTCGACAGGGAGAGGAAACACCATATATTTT,TRBV5-8,NA,TRBD1,TRBJ1-3
CAISEVARVASTEAFF,TGTGCCATCAGTGAGGTTGCCAGGGTAGCTAGCACTGAAGCTTTCTTT,TRBV10-3,NA,NA,TRBJ1-1
CASSLDPGGYYGYTF,TGTGCCAGCAGCTTAGATCCAGGGGGCTACTATGGCTACACCTTC,TRBV11-2,NA,TRBD1,TRBJ1-2
CASSLSGGWTEAFF,TGTGCCAGCAGCTTAAGCGGGGGTTGGACTGAAGCTTTCTTT,TRBV7-3,NA,NA,TRBJ1-1
CASSSRGNTIYF,TGTGCCAGCAGTTCGAGAGGAAACACCATATATTTT,TRBV12-3/TRBV12-4,NA,NA,TRBJ1-3
CASVRNTEAFF,TGTGCCAGCGTTCGGAACACTGAAGCTTTCTTT,TRBV6-5,NA,NA,TRBJ1-1
CASSLGGRLGYTF,TGTGCCAGCAGTTTGGGGGGGCGATTAGGCTACACCTTC,TRBV28,NA,NA,TRBJ1-2
CASSQDPGGTDTQYF,TGCGCCAGCAGCCAAGATCCAGGGGGCACAGATACGCAGTATTTT,TRBV4-1,NA,NA,TRBJ2-3
CATNSGATNEKLFF,TGTGCCACCAACTCCGGAGCAACTAATGAAAAACTGTTTTTT,TRBV15,NA,NA,TRBJ1-4
CASSVVGQGYTEAFF,TGTGCCAGCAGCGTAGTGGGACAGGGGTACACTGAAGCTTTCTTT,TRBV9,once,TRBD1,TRBJ1-1
CASTPSGTGIIEAFF,TGCGCCAGCACTCCCTCAGGGACAGGGATCATTGAAGCTTTCTTT,TRBV4-1,once,TRBD1,TRBJ1-1
CASSYEGVYGYTF,TGTGCCAGCAGTTACGAGGGGGTCTATGGCTACACCTTC,TRBV6-5,few,NA,TRBJ1-2
CASSPRRGNYGYTF,TGTGCCAGCAGTCCACGCAGGGGGAACTATGGCTACACCTTC,TRBV27,few,TRBD1,TRBJ1-2
CASSDAANYGYTF,TGTGCCAGCAGTGACGCAGCTAACTATGGCTACACCTTC,TRBV2,NA,NA,TRBJ1-2
CASSLNTGAYRDTQYF,TGTGCCAGCAGCTTGAACACAGGGGCATATAGAGATACGCAGTATTTT,TRBV5-8,NA,TRBD1,TRBJ2-3
CASSQERTVSYEQYF,TGCGCCAGCAGCCAAGAGCGCACCGTCTCCTACGAGCAGTACTTC,TRBV4-3,NA,NA,TRBJ2-7
CASSLGTDPTYNEQFF,TGTGCCAGCAGCTTGGGGACAGATCCAACCTACAATGAGCAGTTCTTC,TRBV7-6,once,TRBD1,TRBJ2-1
CASRSGTGGLQPQHF,TGTGCCAGTCGGTCCGGGACAGGGGGCTTGCAGCCCCAGCATTTT,TRBV19,NA,TRBD1,TRBJ1-5
CASSLNGNTEAFF,TGTGCCAGCAGCTTAAACGGGAACACTGAAGCTTTCTTT,TRBV13,NA,NA,TRBJ1-1
CASRQTGDFNYGYTF,TGTGCCAGCAGGCAGACAGGGGACTTTAACTATGGCTACACCTTC,TRBV6-5,NA,TRBD1,TRBJ1-2
CASSHTTPGQHSFSGNTIYF,TGTGCCAGCAGCCACACAACCCCGGGACAGCACTCCTTCTCTGGAAACACCATATATTTT,TRBV3-1/TRBV3-2,once,TRBD1,TRBJ1-3
CASSLSDRGLDNEQFF,TGTGCCAGCAGCCTGAGCGACAGGGGGCTCGACAATGAGCAGTTCTTC,TRBV4-2,NA,TRBD1,TRBJ2-1
CASSLRVYNEQFF,TGCGCCAGCAGCCTCCGGGTCTACAATGAGCAGTTCTTC,TRBV4-3,NA,NA,TRBJ2-1
CATSTPRGIAPLHF,TGTGCCACGAGCACCCCACGGGGGATTGCACCCCTCCACTTT,TRBV6-5,NA,NA,TRBJ1-6
CASSLEGTSGGFEQFF,TGCGCCAGCAGCTTGGAAGGGACTAGCGGGGGGTTTGAGCAGTTCTTC,TRBV5-1,NA,TRBD2,TRBJ2-1
CASSASGGAGHEQFF,TGTGCCAGCAGCGCTAGCGGGGGGGCTGGTCATGAGCAGTTCTTC,TRBV7-2,NA,TRBD2,TRBJ2-1
CASSLRALAGGYTEAFF,TGTGCCAGCAGCTTAAGGGCCTTGGCAGGGGGATACACTGAAGCTTTCTTT,TRBV7-2,once,TRBD1,TRBJ1-1
CASSLGEYEAFF,TGTGCCAGCAGCTTAGGAGAGTATGAAGCTTTCTTT,TRBV7-9,NA,NA,TRBJ1-1
CASMKSGGATDTQYF,TGTGCCAGCATGAAGAGCGGGGGGGCCACAGATACGCAGTATTTT,TRBV6-4,NA,TRBD2,TRBJ2-3
CASRQTGFGGYTF,TGTGCCAGCAGGCAGACAGGGTTCGGCGGCTACACCTTC,TRBV7-3,NA,TRBD1,TRBJ1-2
CASSLGTGWMNTEAFF,TGTGCCAGCAGCTTAGGGACTGGGTGGATGAACACTGAAGCTTTCTTT,TRBV7-2,once,NA,TRBJ1-1
CASSFYTGMNTEAFF,TGTGCCAGCAGCTTCTACACCGGGATGAACACTGAAGCTTTCTTT,TRBV13,NA,NA,TRBJ1-1
CASSYGASGGGETQYF,TGCGCCAGCAGCTATGGAGCTAGCGGGGGGGGAGAGACCCAGTACTTC,TRBV5-1,NA,TRBD2,TRBJ2-5
CAWIPGSGGYFSYNEQFF,TGTGCCTGGATCCCTGGGAGCGGGGGGTATTTTTCCTACAATGAGCAGTTCTTC,TRBV30,NA,TRBD2,TRBJ2-1
CASAPIGGNTGELFF,TGTGCCAGCGCCCCGATAGGGGGAAACACCGGGGAGCTGTTTTTT,TRBV18,NA,NA,TRBJ2-2
CASSLGTTGNTIYF,TGTGCCAGCAGCCTTGGGACTACTGGAAACACCATATATTTT,TRBV9,NA,NA,TRBJ1-3
CSLRGGTRNEQFF,TGCAGCTTGAGGGGGGGAACACGGAATGAGCAGTTCTTC,TRBV29-1,NA,NA,TRBJ2-1